The T cell receptor (beta chain) described here comes from a study of cytomegalovirus exposure and HLA in healthy donors. Primers for the PCR totalled 60 Vbeta and 13 Jbeta. Using immunoSEQ multiplex PCR, the repertoire was profiled, and TCRdb retains in-frame clones only, with some absent. The table lists 150,000 to 200,000 clones, around 79% of them singletons. Germline V gives CDR1 SGHRS, CDR2 YFSETQ. This CDR3 is 15 amino acids long. Trimming at V came to 2 bases and at J to 5 bases, leaving 7 bases not matched to a gene. The clonotype comes from a male donor in good health and CMV-seropositive. The chain carries TRBV5-1 and TRBJ1-1; 9 bases match TRBD1. The sample consisted of PBMCs. DNA for the CDR3: TGCGCCAGCAGCTTCACCGGGACAGGGCAGACTGAAGCTTTCTTT. Translating it yields CASSFTGTGQTEAFF.